This paragraph reports one T cell receptor beta chain. No antigen is known for it. The PCR used 60 Vbeta and 13 Jbeta primers. The assay was immunoSEQ multiplex PCR, and TCRdb's table has in-frame clones only and misses some. This table lists tens of thousands of clones. This CDR3 has 14 residues. Germline CDR1 is MNHNS and CDR2 is SASEGT. V shed 8 bases and J shed 2 bases, with 14 bases lying between them. The data belong to a study of cytomegalovirus exposure and HLA in healthy donors. Study-level findings and limits: Donor immune exposure was known only as CMV serostatus.

Whereas donors were nominally healthy upon sampling, unrecorded immune exposures were probable. Sequenced material: PBMCs. The chain employs TRBV6-1 and TRBJ2-3; the D gene is possibly TRBD1 (6 bases). The clonotype originates from a female donor in good health and CMV-seropositive. The CDR3 coding sequence is TGTGCCAGCCTGTGGACAGCCTACACAGATACGCAGTATTTT. Its protein is CASLWTAYTDTQYF.